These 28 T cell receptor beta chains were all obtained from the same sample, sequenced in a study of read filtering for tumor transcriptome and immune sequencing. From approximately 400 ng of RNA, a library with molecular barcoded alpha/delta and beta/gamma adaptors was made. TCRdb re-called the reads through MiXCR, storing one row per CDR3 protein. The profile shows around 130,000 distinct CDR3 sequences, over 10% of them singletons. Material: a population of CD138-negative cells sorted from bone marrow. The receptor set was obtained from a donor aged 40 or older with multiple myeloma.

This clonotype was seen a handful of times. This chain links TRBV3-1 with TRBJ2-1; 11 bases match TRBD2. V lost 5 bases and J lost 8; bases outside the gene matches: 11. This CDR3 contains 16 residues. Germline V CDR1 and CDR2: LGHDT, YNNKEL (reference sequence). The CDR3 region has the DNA TGTGCCAGCAGCACAGTAGCGGGAGGGCCTGGGGATGAGCAGTTCTTC. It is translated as CASSTVAGGPGDEQFF.

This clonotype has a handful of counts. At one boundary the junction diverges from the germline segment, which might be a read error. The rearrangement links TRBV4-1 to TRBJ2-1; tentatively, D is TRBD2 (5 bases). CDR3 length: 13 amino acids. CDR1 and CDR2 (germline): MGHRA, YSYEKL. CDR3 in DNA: TGTGCCAGCAGCCAACTGGACGTAGCGGAGCAGTTCTTC. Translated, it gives CASSQLDVAEQFF.

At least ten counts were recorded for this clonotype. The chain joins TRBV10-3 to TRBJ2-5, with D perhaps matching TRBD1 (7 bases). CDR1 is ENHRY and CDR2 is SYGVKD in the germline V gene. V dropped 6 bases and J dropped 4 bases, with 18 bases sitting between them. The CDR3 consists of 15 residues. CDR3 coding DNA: TGTGCCATCAGGCCTCAGCAGGGGGGTGGAGAGACCCAGTACTTC. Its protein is CAIRPQQGGGETQYF.

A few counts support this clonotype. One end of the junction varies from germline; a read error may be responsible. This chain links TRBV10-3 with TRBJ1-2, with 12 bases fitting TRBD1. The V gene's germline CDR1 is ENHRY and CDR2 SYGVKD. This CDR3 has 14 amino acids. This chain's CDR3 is CAISPGTGGDGYAF. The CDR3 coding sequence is TGTGCCATCAGCCCCGGGACAGGGGGCGATGGCTACGCCTTC.

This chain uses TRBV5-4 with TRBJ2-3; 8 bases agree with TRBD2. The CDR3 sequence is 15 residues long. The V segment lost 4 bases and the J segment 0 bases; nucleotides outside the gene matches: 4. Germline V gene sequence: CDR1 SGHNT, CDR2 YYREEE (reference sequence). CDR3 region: CASSPSGGSTDTQYF. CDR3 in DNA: TGTGCCAGCAGCCCGAGCGGGGGAAGCACAGATACGCAGTATTTT.

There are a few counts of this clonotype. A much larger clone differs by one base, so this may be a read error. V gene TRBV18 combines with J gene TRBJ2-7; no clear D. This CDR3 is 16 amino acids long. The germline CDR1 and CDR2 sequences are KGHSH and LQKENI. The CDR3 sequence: CASSPSAAVSSCEQYF. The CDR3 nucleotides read TGTGCCAGCTCACCAAGTGCGGCCGTGAGCTCCTGCGAGCAGTACTTC. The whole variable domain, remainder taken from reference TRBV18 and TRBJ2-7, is NAGVMQNPRHLVRRRGQEARLRCSPMKGHSHVYWYRQLPEEGLKFMVYLQKENIIDESGMPKERFSAEFPKEGPSILRIQQVVRGDSAAYFCASSPSAAVSSCEQYFGPGTRLTVT.

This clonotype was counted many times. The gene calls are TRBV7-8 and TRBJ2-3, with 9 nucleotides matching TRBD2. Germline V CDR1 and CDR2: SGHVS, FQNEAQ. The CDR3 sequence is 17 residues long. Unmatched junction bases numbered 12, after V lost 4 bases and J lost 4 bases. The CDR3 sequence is CASSSVGGGAASDTQYF. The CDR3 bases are TGTGCCAGCAGCTCGGTTGGCGGGGGGGCCGCTTCAGATACGCAGTATTTT.

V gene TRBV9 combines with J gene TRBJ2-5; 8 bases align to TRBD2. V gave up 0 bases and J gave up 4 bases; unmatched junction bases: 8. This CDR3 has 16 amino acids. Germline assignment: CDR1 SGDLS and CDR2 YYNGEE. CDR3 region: CASSVGSGGPLETQYF. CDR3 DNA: TGTGCCAGCAGCGTAGGATCGGGAGGGCCCTTAGAGACCCAGTACTTC. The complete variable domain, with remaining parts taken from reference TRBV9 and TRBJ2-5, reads DSGVTQTPKHLITATGQRVTLRCSPRSGDLSVYWYQQSLDQGLQFLIQYYNGEERAKGNILERFSAQQFPDLHSELNLSSLELGDSALYFCASSVGSGGPLETQYFGPGTRLLVL.

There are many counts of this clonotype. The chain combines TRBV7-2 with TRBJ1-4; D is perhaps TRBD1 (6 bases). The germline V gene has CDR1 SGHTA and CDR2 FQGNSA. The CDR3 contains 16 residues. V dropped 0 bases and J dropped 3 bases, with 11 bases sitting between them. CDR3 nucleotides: TGTGCCAGCAGCTTAGCAGCAGGGGCGGCTAATGAAAAACTGTTTTTT. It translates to CASSLAAGAANEKLFF.

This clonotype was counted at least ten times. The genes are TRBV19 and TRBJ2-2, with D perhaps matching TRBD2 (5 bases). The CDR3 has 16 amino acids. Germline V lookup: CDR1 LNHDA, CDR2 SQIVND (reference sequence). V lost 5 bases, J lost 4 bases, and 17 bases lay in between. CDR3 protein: CASSPSDSPGTGELFF. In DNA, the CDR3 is TGTGCCAGTAGTCCGTCGGACTCACCGGGCACCGGGGAGCTGTTTTTT.

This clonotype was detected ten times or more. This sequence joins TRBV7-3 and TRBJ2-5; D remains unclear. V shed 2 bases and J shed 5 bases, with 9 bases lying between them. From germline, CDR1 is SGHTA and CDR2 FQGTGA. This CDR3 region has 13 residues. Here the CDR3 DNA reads TGTGCCAGCAGCTTACAAGCGACCGAGACCCAGTACTTC. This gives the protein CASSLQATETQYF.

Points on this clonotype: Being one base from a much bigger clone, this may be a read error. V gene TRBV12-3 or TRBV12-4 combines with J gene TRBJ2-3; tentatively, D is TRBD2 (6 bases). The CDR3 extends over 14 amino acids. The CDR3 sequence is CASSLGGSADTLYF. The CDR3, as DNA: TGTGCCAGCAGTTTGGGGGGTTCGGCAGATACGCTGTATTTT.

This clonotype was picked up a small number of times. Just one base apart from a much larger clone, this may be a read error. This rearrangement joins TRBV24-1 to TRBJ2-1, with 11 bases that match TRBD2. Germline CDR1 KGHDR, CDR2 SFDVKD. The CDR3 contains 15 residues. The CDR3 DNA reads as TGTGGCACCAGTGATCGGCTAGCGGGAGGAGGCGAGCAGTTCTTC. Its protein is CGTSDRLAGGGEQFF.

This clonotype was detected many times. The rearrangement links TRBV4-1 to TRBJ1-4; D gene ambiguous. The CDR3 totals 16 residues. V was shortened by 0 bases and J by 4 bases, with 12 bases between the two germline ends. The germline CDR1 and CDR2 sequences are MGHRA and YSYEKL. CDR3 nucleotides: TGCGCCAGCAGCCAAGATCAGAGCCGGATTAATGAAAAACTGTTTTTT. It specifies CASSQDQSRINEKLFF.

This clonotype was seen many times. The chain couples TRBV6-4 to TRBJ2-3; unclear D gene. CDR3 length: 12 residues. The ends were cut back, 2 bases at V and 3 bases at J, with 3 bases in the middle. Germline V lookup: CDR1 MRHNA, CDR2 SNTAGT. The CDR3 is CASSDQTDTQYF. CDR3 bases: TGTGCCAGCAGTGACCAAACAGATACGCAGTATTTT.

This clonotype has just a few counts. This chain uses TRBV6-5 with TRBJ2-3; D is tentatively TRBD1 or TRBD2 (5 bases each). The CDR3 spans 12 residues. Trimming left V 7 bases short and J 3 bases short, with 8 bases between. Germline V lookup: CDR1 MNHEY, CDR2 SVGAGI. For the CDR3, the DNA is TGTGCCAGCAAGGGACGGACAGATACGCAGTATTTT. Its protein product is CASKGRTDTQYF.

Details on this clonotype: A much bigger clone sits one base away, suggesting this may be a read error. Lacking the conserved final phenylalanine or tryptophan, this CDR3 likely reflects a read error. The CDR3 region is CASSDRTSGVPTQYS. For the CDR3, the DNA is TGTGCCAGCAGTGACAGGACTAGCGGGGTCCCTACGCAGTATTCT. The chain recombines TRBV6-1 with TRBJ2-3, with TRBD2 matching 12 bases. The CDR3 runs 15 residues. Germline V gene sequence: CDR1 MNHNS, CDR2 SASEGT. Trimming took 3 bases from V and 8 from J; bases not matched to a gene: 6.

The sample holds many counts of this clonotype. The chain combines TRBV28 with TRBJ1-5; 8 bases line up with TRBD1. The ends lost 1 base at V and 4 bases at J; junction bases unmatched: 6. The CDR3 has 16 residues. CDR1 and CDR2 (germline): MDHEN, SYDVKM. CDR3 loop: CASSLSGQGINQPQHF. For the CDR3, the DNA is TGTGCCAGCAGTTTATCAGGACAGGGAATTAATCAGCCCCAGCATTTT.

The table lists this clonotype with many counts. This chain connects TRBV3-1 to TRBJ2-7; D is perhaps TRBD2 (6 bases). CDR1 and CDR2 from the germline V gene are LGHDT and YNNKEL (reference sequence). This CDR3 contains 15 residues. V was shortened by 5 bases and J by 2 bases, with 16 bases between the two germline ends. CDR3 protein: CASSLRLAGPYEQYF. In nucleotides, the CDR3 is TGTGCCAGCAGCTTACGCTTGGCGGGACCCTACGAGCAGTACTTC.

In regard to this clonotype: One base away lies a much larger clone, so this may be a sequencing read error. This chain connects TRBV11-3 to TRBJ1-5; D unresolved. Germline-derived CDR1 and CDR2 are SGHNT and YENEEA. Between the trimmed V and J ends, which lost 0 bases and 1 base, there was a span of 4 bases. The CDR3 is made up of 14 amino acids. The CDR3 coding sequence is TGTGCCAGCAGCTTAGACAAGAGCAATCAGCCCCAGCATTTT. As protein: CASSLDKSNQPQHF.

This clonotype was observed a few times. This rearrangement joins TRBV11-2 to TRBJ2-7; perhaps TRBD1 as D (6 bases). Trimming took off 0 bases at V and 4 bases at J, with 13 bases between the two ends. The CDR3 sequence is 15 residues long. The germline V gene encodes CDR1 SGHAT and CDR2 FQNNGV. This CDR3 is CASSLEWGPRYEQYF. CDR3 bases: TGTGCCAGCAGCTTAGAGTGGGGGCCAAGGTACGAGCAGTACTTC.

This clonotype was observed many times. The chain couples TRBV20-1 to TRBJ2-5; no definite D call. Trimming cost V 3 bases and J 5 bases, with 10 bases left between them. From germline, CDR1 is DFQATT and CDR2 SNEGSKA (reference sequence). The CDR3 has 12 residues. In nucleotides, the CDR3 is TGCAGTGCTAGTACGGTTGAGGAGACCCAGTACTTC. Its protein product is CSASTVEETQYF.

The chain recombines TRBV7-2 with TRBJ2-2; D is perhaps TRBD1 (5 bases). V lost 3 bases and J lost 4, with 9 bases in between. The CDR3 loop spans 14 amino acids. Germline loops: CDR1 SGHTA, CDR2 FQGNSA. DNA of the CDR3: TGTGCCAGCAGCTTCAGCAGGGCCACCGGGGAGCTGTTTTTT. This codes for CASSFSRATGELFF.

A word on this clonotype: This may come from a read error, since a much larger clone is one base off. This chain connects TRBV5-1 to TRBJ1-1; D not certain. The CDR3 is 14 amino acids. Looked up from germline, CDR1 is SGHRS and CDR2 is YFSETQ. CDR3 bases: TGCGCCTGCAGCTCCCGGGAGCCCGGGGAGAGGGCTTTCTTT. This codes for CACSSREPGERAFF.

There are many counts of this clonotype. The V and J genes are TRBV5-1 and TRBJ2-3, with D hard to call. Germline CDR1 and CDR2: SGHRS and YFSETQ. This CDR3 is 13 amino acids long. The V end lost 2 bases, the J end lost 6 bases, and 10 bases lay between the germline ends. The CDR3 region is CASSFWTADTQYF. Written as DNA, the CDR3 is TGCGCCAGCAGCTTCTGGACGGCTGATACGCAGTATTTT.

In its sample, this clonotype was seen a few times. Here the CDR3 reads CASSLGTTDNGELFF. Written as DNA, the CDR3 is TGTGCCAGCAGCTTAGGGACTACGGACAACGGGGAGCTGTTTTTT. J is TRBJ2-2 and V is TRBV5-4, with TRBD2 matching 7 bases. Germline V lookup: CDR1 SGHNT, CDR2 YYREEE (reference sequence). This CDR3 contains 15 residues. V lost 2 bases to trimming and J lost 7 bases; unmatched junction nucleotides: 8.

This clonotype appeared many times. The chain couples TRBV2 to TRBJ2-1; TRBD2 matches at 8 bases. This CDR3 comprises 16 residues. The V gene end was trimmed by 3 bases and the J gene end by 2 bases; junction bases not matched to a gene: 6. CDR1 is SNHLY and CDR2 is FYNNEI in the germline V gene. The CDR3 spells CASSEIGREAYNEQFF. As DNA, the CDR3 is TGTGCCAGCAGTGAGATTGGGCGGGAGGCCTACAATGAGCAGTTCTTC.

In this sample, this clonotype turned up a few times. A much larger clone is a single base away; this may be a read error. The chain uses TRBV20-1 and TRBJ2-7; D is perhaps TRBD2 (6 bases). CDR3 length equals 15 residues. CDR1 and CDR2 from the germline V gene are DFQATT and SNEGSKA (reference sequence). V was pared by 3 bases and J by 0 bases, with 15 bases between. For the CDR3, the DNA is TGCAGTGCTAGCGCCCTAGCGAGTATCTCCTACGAGCAGTACTTC. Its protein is CSASALASISYEQYF.